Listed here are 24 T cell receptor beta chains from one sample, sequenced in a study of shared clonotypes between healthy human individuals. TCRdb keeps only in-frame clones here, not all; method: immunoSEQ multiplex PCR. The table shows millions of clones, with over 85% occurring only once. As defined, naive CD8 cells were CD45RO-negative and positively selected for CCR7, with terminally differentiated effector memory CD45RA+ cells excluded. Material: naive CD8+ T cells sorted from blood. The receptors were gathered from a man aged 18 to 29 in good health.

The CDR3 here is CSVEWGVEQYF. The CDR3 DNA reads as TGCAGCGTTGAATGGGGGGTCGAGCAGTACTTC. This chain connects TRBV29-1 to TRBJ2-7; a possible D gene is TRBD2 (6 bases). Germline V gene sequence: CDR1 SQVTM, CDR2 ANQGSEA. Trimming cost V 2 bases and J 6 bases, with 8 bases left between them. CDR3 length: 11 amino acids.

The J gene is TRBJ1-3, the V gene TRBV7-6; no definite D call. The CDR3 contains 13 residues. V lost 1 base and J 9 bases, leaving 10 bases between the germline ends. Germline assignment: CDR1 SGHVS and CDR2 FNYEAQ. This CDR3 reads CASSLGSTATIYF. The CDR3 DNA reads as TGTGCCAGCAGCTTAGGATCAACAGCCACCATATATTTT.

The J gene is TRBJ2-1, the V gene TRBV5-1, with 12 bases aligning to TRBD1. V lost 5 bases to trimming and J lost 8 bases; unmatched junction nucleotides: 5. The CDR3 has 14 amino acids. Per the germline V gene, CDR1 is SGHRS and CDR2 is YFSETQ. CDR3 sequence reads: CASRRDRGHDEQFF. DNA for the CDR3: TGCGCCAGCAGAAGGGACAGGGGGCATGATGAGCAGTTCTTC.

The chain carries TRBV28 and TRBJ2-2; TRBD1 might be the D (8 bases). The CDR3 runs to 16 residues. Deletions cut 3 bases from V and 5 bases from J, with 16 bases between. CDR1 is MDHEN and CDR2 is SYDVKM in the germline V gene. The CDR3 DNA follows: TGTGCCAGCAGTTTTACACAGGGGGAGGGAACCGGGGAGCTGTTTTTT. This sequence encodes CASSFTQGEGTGELFF. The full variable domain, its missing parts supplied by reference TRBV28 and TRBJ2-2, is DVKVTQSSRYLVKRTGEKVFLECVQDMDHENMFWYRQDPGLGLRLIYFSYDVKMKEKGDIPEGYSVSREKKERFSLILESASTNQTSMYLCASSFTQGEGTGELFFGEGSRLTVL.

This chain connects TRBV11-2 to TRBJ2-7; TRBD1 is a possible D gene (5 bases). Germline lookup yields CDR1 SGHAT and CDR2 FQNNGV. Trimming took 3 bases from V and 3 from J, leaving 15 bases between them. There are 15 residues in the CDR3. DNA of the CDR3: TGTGCCAGCAGCTTGGGCCTCGACAGTTACTACGAGCAGTACTTC. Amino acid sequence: CASSLGLDSYYEQYF.

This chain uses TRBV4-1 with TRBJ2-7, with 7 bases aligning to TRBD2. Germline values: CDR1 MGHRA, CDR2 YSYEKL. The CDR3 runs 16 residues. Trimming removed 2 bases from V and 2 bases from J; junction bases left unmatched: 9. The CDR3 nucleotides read TGCGCCAGCAGCCAACCCACGGGGGGTCTTACCTACGAGCAGTACTTC. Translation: CASSQPTGGLTYEQYF.

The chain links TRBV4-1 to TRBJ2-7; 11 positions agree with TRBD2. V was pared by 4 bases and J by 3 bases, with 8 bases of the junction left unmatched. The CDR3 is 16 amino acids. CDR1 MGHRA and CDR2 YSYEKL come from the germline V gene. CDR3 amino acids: CASSPELAGDVYEQYF. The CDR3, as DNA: TGCGCCAGCAGCCCAGAACTAGCGGGGGACGTCTACGAGCAGTACTTC.

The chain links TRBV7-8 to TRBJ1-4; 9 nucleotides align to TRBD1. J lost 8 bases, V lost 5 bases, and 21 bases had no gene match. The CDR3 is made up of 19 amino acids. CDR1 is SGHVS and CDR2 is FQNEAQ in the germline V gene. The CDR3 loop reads CASSMRGDRVELGSEKLFF. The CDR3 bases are TGTGCCAGCAGCATGAGGGGGGACAGGGTGGAGTTGGGGAGCGAAAAACTGTTTTTT.

This CDR3 is CASSPGGVTYEQYF. DNA of the CDR3: TGTGCCAGCAGCCCAGGGGGGGTCACCTACGAGCAGTACTTC. V is TRBV9 and J is TRBJ2-7; D could derive from TRBD1 or TRBD2 (7 bases each). This CDR3 spans 14 amino acids. The germline V and J ends were trimmed by 4 bases and 2 bases, with 13 bases remaining between them. The germline CDR1 and CDR2 sequences are SGDLS and YYNGEE.

This CDR3 reads CASSERPQGVSYQPQHF. The CDR3 coding sequence is TGTGCCAGCAGTGAAAGACCCCAGGGGGTTTCGTATCAGCCCCAGCATTTT. The chain joins TRBV6-1 to TRBJ1-5, with 7 positions matching TRBD1. There are 17 residues in the CDR3. J was trimmed by 5 bases and V by 2 bases; bases with no gene match: 12. Germline V gene sequence: CDR1 MNHNS, CDR2 SASEGT.

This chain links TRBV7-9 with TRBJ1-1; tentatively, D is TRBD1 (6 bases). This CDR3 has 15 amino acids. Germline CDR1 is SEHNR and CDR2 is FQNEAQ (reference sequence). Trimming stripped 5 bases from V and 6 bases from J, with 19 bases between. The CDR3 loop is CASSTTRRGFSEAFF. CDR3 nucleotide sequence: TGTGCCAGCAGCACCACTCGCAGGGGCTTCTCTGAAGCTTTCTTT.

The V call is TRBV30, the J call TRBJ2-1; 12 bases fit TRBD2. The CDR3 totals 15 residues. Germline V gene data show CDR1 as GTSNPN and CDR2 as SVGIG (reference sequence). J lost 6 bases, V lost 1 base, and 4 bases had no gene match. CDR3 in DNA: TGTGCCTGGAGTGGACCGGGACTAGCGGGCAATGAGCAGTTCTTC. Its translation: CAWSGPGLAGNEQFF.

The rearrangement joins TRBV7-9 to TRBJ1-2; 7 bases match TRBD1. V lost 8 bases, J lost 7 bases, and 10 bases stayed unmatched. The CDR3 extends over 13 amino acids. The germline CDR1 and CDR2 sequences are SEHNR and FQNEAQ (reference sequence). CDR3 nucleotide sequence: TGTGCCAGCGAAGGGACAGCTTTTGGTGGCTACACCTTC. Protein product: CASEGTAFGGYTF.

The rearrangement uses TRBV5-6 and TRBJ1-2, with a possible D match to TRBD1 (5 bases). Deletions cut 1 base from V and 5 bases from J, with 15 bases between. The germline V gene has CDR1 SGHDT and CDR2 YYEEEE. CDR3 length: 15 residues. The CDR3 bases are TGTGCCAGCAGCTTGTCCGGGACTGAGTATTATGGCTACACCTTC. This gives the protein CASSLSGTEYYGYTF.

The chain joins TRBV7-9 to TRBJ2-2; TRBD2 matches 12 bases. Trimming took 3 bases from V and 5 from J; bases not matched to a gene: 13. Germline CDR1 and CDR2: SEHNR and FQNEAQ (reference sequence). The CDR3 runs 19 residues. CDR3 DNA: TGTGCCAGCAGCTTGGGGTTAGGACTAGCGGGGCTTTGGACCGGGGAGCTGTTTTTT. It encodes CASSLGLGLAGLWTGELFF.

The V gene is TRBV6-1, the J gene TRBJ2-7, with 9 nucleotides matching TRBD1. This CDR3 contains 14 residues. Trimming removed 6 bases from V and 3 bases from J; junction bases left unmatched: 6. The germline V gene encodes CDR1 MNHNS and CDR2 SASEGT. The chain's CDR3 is CASSFAGQGYEQYF. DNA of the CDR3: TGTGCCAGCAGCTTCGCGGGACAGGGCTACGAGCAGTACTTC.

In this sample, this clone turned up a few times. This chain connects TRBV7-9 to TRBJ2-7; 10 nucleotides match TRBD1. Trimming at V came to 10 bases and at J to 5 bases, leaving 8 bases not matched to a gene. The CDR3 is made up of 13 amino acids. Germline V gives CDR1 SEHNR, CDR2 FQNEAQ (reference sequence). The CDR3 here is CAIDRGRGDEQYF. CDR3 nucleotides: TGTGCCATTGACAGGGGGCGCGGGGACGAGCAGTACTTC.

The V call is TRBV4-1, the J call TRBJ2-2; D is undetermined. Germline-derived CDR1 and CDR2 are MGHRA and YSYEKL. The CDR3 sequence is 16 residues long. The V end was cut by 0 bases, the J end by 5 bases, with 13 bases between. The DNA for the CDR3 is TGCGCCAGCAGCCAAGAGTTTGGGTCCTGGACCGGGGAGCTGTTTTTT. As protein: CASSQEFGSWTGELFF.

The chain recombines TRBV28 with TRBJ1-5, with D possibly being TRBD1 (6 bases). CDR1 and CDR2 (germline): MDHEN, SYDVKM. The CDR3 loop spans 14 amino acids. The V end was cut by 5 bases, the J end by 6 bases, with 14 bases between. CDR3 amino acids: CASSPRTAGQPQHF. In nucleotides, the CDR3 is TGTGCCAGCAGTCCGCGGACAGCGGGTCAGCCCCAGCATTTT.

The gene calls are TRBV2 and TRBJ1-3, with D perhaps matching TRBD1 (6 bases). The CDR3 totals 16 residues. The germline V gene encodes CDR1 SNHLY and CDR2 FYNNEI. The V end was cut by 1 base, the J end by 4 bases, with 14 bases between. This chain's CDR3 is CASSEGPGVGGNTIYF. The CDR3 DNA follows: TGTGCCAGCAGTGAAGGGCCAGGGGTGGGCGGAAACACCATATATTTT.

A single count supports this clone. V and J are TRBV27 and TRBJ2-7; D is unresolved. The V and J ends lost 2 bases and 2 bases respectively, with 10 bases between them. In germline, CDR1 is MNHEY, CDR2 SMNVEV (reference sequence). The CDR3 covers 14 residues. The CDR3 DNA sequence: TGTGCCAGCAGTTTAACACGGAATACCTACGAGCAGTACTTC. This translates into CASSLTRNTYEQYF.

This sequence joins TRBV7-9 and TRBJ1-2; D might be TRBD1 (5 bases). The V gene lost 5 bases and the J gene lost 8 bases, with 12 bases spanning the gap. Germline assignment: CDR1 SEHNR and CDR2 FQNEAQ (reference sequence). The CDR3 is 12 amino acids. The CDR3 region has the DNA TGTGCCAGCAGCCGCGGGACGCAGGGCTACACCTTC. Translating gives CASSRGTQGYTF.

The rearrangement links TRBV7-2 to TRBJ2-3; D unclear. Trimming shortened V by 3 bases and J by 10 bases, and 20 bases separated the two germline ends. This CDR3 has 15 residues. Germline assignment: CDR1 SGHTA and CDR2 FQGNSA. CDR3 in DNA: TGTGCCAGCAGCTTCGGCCTTGGGCTGGGTTTTGCGCAGTATTTT. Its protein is CASSFGLGLGFAQYF.

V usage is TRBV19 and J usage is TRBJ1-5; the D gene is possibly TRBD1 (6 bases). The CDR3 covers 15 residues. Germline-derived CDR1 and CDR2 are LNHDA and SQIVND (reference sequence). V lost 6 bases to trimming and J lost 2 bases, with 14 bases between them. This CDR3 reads CASRLQGGGNQPQHF. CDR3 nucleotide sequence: TGTGCCAGTAGGTTACAGGGTGGAGGCAATCAGCCCCAGCATTTT. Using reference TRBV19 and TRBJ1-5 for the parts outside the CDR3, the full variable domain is DGGITQSPKYLFRKEGQNVTLSCEQNLNHDAMYWYRQDPGQGLRLIYYSQIVNDFQKGDIAEGYSVSREKKESFPLTVTSAQKNPTAFYLCASRLQGGGNQPQHFGDGTRLSIL.